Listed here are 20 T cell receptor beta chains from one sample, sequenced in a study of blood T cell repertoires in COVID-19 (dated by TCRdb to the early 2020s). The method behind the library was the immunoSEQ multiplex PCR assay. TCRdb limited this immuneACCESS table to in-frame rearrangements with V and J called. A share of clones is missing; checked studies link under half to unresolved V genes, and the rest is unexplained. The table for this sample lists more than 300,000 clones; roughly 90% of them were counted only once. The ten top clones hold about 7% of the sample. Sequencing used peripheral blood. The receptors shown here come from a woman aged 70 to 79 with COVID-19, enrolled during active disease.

CDR3 coding DNA: TGTGCCAGCAGCTTGAAAAGCGGGGGAAATACGCAGTATTTT. Protein sequence: CASSLKSGGNTQYF. The chain is built from TRBV5-4 and TRBJ2-3; 8 positions agree with TRBD2. The CDR3 is 14 residues long. J lost 7 bases, V lost 1 base, and 5 bases had no gene match. Germline assignment: CDR1 SGHNT and CDR2 YYREEE (reference sequence).

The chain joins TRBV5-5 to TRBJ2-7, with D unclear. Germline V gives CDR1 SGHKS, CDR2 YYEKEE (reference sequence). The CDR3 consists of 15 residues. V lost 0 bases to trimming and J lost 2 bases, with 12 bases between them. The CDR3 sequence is CASSLEPVYAYEQYF. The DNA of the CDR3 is TGTGCCAGCAGCTTGGAACCGGTTTATGCCTACGAGCAGTACTTC.

CDR3 loop: CASSIGPRETQYF. For the CDR3, the DNA is TGTGCCAGTAGTATAGGGCCCAGGGAGACCCAGTACTTC. The chain recombines TRBV19 with TRBJ2-5; D is uncertain. V was shortened by 1 base and J by 5 bases, with 8 bases between the two germline ends. CDR3 length: 13 amino acids. Germline-derived CDR1 and CDR2 are LNHDA and SQIVND (reference sequence).

CDR3 coding DNA: TGTGCCATCGAGACCATAGCGTGGGGGCTCACAGATACGCAGTATTTT. Translation gives CAIETIAWGLTDTQYF. The chain recombines TRBV10-3 with TRBJ2-3, with D perhaps matching TRBD1 (6 bases). The V gene's germline CDR1 is ENHRY and CDR2 SYGVKD. The CDR3 is 16 amino acids. The V and J ends lost 8 bases and 2 bases respectively, with 20 bases between them.

In DNA form, the CDR3 reads TGTGCCAGCAGTTGCCCCGGGTGTGAAAAACTGTTTTTT. Its translation is CASSCPGCEKLFF. The chain recombines TRBV27 with TRBJ1-4; D is undetermined. Germline V gene lookup returns CDR1 MNHEY and CDR2 SMNVEV (reference sequence). The CDR3 is 13 residues long. Trimming shortened V by 4 bases and J by 7 bases, and 10 bases separated the two germline ends.

Here the CDR3 reads CAWSAERRERSYEQYF. The CDR3 DNA is TGTGCCTGGAGCGCCGAGAGGCGCGAGAGATCCTACGAGCAGTACTTC. The rearrangement joins TRBV30 to TRBJ2-7, with D unclear. The CDR3 spans 16 residues. The V end was cut by 3 bases, the J end by 1 base, with 19 bases between. Germline CDR1 reads GTSNPN; CDR2 reads SVGIG (reference sequence).

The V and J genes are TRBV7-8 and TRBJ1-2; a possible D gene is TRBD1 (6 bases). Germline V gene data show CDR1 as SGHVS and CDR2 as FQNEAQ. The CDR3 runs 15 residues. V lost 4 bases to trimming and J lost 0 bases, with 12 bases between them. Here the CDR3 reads CASSSYRTANYGYTF. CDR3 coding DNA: TGTGCCAGCAGCTCCTACCGGACAGCTAACTATGGCTACACCTTC.

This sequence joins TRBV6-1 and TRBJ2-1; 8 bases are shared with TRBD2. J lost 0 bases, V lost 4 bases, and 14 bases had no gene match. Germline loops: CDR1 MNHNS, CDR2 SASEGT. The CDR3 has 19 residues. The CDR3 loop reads CASSALFGLAPSSYNEQFF. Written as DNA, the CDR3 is TGTGCCAGCAGTGCACTTTTCGGACTAGCCCCGAGCTCCTACAATGAGCAGTTCTTC.

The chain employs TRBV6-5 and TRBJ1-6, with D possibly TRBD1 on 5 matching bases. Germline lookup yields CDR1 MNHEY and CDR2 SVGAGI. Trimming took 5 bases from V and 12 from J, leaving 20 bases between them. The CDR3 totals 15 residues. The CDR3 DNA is TGTGCCAGCAGTCGTAGTGCGGGGGTTTTGGGACCCCTCCACTTT. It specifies CASSRSAGVLGPLHF.

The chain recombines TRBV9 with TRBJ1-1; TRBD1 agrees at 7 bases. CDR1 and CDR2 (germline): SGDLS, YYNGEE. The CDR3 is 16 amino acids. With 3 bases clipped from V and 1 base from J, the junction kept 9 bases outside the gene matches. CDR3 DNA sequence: TGTGCCAGCAGCGCCCCGACCGGGACAGCGAACACTGAAGCTTTCTTT. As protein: CASSAPTGTANTEAFF.

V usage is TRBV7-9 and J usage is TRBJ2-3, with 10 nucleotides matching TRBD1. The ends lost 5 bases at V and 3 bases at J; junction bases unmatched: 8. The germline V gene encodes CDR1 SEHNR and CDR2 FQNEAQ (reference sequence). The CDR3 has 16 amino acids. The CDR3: CASSLPRDRGTDTQYF. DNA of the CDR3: TGTGCCAGCAGCCTACCTCGGGACAGGGGAACAGATACGCAGTATTTT.

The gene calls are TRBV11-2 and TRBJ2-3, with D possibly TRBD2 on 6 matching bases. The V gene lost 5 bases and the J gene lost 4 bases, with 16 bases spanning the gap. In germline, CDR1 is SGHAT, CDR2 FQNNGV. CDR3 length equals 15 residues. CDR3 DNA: TGTGCCAGCAGCCCGGGACTTAAGAGACCAGATACGCAGTATTTT. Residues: CASSPGLKRPDTQYF.

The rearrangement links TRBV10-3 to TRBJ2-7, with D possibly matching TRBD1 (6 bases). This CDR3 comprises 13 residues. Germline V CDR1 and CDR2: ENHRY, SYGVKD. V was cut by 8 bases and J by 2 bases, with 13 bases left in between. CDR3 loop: CAISGDTTYEQYF. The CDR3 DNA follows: TGTGCCATCTCCGGGGACACCACCTACGAGCAGTACTTC.

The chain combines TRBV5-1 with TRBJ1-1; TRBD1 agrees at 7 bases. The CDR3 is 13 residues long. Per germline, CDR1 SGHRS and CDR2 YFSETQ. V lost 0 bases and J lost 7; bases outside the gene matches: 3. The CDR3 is CASSLAAGGEAFF. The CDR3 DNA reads TGCGCCAGCAGCTTGGCGGCAGGGGGTGAAGCTTTCTTT.

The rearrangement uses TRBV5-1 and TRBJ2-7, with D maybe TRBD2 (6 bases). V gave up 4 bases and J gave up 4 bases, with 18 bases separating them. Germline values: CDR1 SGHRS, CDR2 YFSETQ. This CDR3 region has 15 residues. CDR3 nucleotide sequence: TGCGCCAGCAGCCCTCTGGAGGGGATATTTTACGAGCAGTACTTC. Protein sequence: CASSPLEGIFYEQYF.

CDR3 in amino acids: CASSGVRQYF. CDR3 coding DNA: TGTGCCAGCAGTGGAGTGCGGCAGTACTTC. J is TRBJ2-7 and V is TRBV12-3 or TRBV12-4; no firm D call. The CDR3 sequence is 10 residues long. Trimming took off 5 bases at V and 9 bases at J, with 8 bases between the two ends.

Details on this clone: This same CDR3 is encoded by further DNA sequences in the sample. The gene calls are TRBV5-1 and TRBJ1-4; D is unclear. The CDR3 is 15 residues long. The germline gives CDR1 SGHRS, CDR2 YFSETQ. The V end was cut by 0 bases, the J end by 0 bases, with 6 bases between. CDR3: CASSLGGSTNEKLFF. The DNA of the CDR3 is TGCGCCAGCAGCTTGGGAGGGTCAACTAATGAAAAACTGTTTTTT.

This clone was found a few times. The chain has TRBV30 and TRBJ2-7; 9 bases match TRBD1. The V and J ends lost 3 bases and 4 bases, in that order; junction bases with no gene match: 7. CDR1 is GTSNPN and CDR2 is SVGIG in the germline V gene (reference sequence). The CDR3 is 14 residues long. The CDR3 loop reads CAWSQDRGPYEQYF. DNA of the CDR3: TGTGCCTGGAGCCAGGACAGGGGACCGTACGAGCAGTACTTC. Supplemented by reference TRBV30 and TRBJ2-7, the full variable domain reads SQTIHQWPATLVQPVGSPLSLECTVEGTSNPNLYWYRQAAGRGLQLLFYSVGIGQISSEVPQNLSASRPQDRQFILSSKKLLLSDSGFYLCAWSQDRGPYEQYFGPGTRLTVT.

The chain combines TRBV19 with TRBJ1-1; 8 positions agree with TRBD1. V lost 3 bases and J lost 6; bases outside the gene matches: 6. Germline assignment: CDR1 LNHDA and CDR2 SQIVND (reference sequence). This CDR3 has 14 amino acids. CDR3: CASSMGQVGAEAFF. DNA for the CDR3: TGTGCCAGTAGTATGGGACAGGTGGGAGCTGAAGCTTTCTTT.

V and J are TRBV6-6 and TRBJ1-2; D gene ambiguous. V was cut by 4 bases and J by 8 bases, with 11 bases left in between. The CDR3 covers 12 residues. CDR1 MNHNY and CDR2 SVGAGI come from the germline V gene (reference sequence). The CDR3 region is CASSFGEVGYTF. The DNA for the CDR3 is TGTGCCAGCAGTTTTGGGGAGGTCGGCTACACCTTC.